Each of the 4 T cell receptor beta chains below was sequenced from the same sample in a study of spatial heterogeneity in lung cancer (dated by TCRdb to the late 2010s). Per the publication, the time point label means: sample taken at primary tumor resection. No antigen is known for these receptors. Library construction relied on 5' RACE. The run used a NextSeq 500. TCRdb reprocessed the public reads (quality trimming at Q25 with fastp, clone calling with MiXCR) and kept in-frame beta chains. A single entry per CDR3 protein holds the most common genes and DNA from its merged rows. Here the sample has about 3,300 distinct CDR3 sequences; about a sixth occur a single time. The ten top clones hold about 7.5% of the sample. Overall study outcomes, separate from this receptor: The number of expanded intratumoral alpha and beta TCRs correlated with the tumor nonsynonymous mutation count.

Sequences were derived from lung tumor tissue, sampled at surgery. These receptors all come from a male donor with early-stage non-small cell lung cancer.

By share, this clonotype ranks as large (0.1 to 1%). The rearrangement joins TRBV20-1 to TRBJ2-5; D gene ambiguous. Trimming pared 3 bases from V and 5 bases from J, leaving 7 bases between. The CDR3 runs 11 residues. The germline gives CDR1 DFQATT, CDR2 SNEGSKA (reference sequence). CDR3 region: CSARISETQYF. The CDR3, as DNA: TGCAGTGCTAGGATTTCGGAGACCCAGTACTTC.

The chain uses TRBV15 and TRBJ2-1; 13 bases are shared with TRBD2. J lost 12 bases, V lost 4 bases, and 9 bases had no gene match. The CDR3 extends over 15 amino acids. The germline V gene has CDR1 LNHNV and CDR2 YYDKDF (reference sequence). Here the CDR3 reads CATSTGTSGRVRQFF. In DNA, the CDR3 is TGTGCCACCAGCACCGGCACTAGCGGGAGGGTGAGGCAGTTCTTC.

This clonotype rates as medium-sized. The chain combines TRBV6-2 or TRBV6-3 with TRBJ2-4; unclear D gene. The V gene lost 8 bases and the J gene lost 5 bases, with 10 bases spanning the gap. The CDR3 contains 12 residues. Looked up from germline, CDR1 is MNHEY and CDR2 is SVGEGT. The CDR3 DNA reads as TGTGCCAGCGGTGAGAACCAAAACATTCAGTACTTC. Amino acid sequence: CASGENQNIQYF.

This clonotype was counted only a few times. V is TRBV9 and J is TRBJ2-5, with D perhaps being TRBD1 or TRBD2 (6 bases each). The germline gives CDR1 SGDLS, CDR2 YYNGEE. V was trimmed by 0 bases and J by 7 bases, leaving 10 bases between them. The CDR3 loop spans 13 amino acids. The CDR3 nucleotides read TGTGCCAGCAGCGTAGGGGGGGCGTCGACCCAGTACTTC. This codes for CASSVGGASTQYF.